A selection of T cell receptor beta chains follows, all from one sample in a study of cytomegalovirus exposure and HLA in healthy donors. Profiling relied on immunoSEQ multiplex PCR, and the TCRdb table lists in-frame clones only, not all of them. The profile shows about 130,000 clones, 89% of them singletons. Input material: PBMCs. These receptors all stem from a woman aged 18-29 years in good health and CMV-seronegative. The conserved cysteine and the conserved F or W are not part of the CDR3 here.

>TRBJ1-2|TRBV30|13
AWSLDAGRPYGYT
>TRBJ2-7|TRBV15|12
ATSTSGRAYEQY
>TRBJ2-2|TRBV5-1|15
ASSLGGQGTNTGELF
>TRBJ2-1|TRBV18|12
ASSPPWEGNEQF
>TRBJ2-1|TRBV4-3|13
ASSQELSTTPKQF
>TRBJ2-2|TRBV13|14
ASSPGQGPRTGELF
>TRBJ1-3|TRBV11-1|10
ASSANGNTIY
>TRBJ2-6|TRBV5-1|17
ASSRRVTSEDAGANVLT
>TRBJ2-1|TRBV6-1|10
ASRTLRNEQF
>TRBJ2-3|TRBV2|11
ASSLEATDTQY
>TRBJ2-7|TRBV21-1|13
ASSKGDSGPYEQY
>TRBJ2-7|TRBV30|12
AWSFGTGSGEQY
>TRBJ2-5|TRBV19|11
ASSAGAQETQY
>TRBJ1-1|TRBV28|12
ASSLRGMNTEAF
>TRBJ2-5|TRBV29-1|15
SDGTSGGATLGGTQY
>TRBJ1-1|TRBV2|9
ASGRGSEAF
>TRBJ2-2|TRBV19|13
ASRGQGANTGELF
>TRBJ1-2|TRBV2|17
ARRASRPFGQGGLAGYT
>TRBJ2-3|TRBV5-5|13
ASSLVTGGTDTQY
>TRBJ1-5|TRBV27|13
ASSALQGPLQPQH
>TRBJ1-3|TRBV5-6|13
ASSLAYERLDTIY
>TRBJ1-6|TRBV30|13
AWATGSFVSSPLH
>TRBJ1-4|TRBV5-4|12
ASSFQGGSEKLF
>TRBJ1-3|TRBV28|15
ASSPGDAGARGNTIY
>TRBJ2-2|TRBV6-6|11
ASTTENTGELF
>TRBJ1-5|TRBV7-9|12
ASSLGDFNQPQH
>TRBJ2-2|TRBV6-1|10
ASSERTGGVF
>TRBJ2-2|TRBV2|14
ASSEGTSVGTGELF
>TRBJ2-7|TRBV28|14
ASSSTVAGTSYEQY
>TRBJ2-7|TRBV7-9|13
ASSSPTGTVYEQY
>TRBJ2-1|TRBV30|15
AWSVLEGEGGYNEQF
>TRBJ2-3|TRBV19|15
ASRVAPFSTSTDTQY
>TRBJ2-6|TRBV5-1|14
ASSSEQISGANVLT
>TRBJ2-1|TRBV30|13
AWTQTAISYNEQF
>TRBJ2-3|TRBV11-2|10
ATGEGVDTQY
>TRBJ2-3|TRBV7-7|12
ASSLDRGTDTQY
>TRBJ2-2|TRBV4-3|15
ASSQDQRQGGTGELF
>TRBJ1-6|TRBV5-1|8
APYNSPLH
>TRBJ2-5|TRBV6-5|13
ASSYSFGDQETQY
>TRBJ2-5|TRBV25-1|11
ASSPDSQETQY
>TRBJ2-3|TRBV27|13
ASSPYGRGTDTQY
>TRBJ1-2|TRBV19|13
ASSITGETNYGYT
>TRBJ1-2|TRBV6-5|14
ASSYSAVPGGYGYT
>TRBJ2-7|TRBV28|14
ASSFLSRRLSYEQY
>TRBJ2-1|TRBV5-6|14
ASHFDRDWNNNEQF
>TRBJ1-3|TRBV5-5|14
ASSSTGGYSGNTIY
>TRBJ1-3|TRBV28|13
ASSYRGSTGNTIY
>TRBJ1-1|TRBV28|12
ASTLDRVNTEAF
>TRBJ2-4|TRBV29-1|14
SVSGTRQEAKNIQY
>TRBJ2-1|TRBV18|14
ASLGSSPRKDNEQF
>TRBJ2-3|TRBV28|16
ASSFEGWREGSTDTQY
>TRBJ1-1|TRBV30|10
AWSTGHTEAF
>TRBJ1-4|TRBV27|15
ASSTRDRGYENEKLF
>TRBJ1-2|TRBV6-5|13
ASSPVSRSNYGYT
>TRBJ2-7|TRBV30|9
AWTRTYEQY
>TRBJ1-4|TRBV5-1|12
ASKTGTGGEKLF
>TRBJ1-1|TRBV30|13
AWSTIGQGFTEAF